Below, 30 T cell receptor beta chains from the same sample are listed, as sequenced in a study of CD8+ T cells in alopecia areata. Treatment defined: oral pan-JAK inhibitor, 5-10 mg twice daily. Isolated RNA was reverse transcribed into cDNA used as the sequencing template. Only in-frame clones appear in the TCRdb table, and some are missing; sequencing was by immunoSEQ multiplex PCR. The sample lists some 220,000 clones, approximately 57% occurring once. The source material was CD4+ T cells sorted from blood, sampled at week 4, from a patient treated with tofacitinib. These receptors were collected from a human donor with alopecia areata.

This clone was counted between two and nine times. The chain links TRBV5-1 to TRBJ1-2, with 8 nucleotides matching TRBD1. J gave up 7 bases and V 0 bases, and 5 bases lay outside the gene matches. The CDR3 loop spans 14 amino acids. Germline CDR1 and CDR2: SGHRS and YFSETQ. CDR3: CASSLGQGMIGYTF. The CDR3 DNA reads as TGCGCCAGCAGCTTGGGACAGGGGATGATTGGCTACACCTTC.

This chain links TRBV30 with TRBJ1-2, with 7 positions matching TRBD1. The germline CDR1 and CDR2 sequences are GTSNPN and SVGIG (reference sequence). This CDR3 is 13 amino acids long. Trimming removed 5 bases from V and 6 bases from J; junction bases left unmatched: 9. The CDR3 loop is CAWQTGSGHGYTF. For the CDR3, the DNA is TGTGCCTGGCAGACAGGGTCAGGTCATGGCTACACCTTC.

This clone was seen more than once but under ten times. The chain employs TRBV19 and TRBJ2-7; D is uncertain. V was cut by 8 bases and J by 0 bases, with 11 bases left in between. Germline V gene lookup returns CDR1 LNHDA and CDR2 SQIVND (reference sequence). This CDR3 region has 13 residues. CDR3 sequence reads: CASSQIHSYEQYF. The CDR3 DNA follows: TGTGCCAGTTCACAGATTCACTCCTACGAGCAGTACTTC. The variable domain in full, with the rest retrieved from reference TRBV19 and TRBJ2-7, is DGGITQSPKYLFRKEGQNVTLSCEQNLNHDAMYWYRQDPGQGLRLIYYSQIVNDFQKGDIAEGYSVSREKKESFPLTVTSAQKNPTAFYLCASSQIHSYEQYFGPGTRLTVT.

This chain connects TRBV4-2 to TRBJ2-3; D not certain. The CDR3 is 15 amino acids. Looked up from germline, CDR1 is LGHNA and CDR2 is YNFKEQ. V was cut by 3 bases and J by 0 bases, with 10 bases left in between. The CDR3 sequence is CASSQRQGSTDTQYF. The CDR3 coding sequence is TGTGCCAGCAGCCAGAGACAAGGTAGCACAGATACGCAGTATTTT.

The chain employs TRBV29-1 and TRBJ1-1, with 9 bases aligning to TRBD1. V trimming: 4 bases; J trimming: 5 bases; junction bases outside the gene matches: 8. This CDR3 region has 14 residues. Germline CDR1 reads SQVTM; CDR2 reads ANQGSEA. CDR3 protein: CSVGQGVKSTEAFF. CDR3 nucleotide sequence: TGCAGCGTTGGACAGGGGGTAAAATCAACTGAAGCTTTCTTT.

This clone has only one observation. The genes are TRBV4-3 and TRBJ1-1; tentatively, D is TRBD1 (6 bases). The CDR3 is 14 amino acids. Germline CDR1 LGHNA, CDR2 YSLEER. Trimming stripped 4 bases from V and 0 bases from J, with 9 bases between. In nucleotides, the CDR3 is TGCGCCAGCAGCCTAGACAGGATGAACACTGAAGCTTTCTTT. Its translation is CASSLDRMNTEAFF.

The rearrangement links TRBV27 to TRBJ1-6; D not certain. Per the germline V gene, CDR1 is MNHEY and CDR2 is SMNVEV (reference sequence). V dropped 6 bases and J dropped 8 bases, with 14 bases sitting between them. The CDR3 length is 14 residues. This chain's CDR3 is CASRPQVWDSPLHF. DNA for the CDR3: TGTGCCAGCAGGCCCCAAGTCTGGGATTCACCCCTCCACTTT.

J is TRBJ2-3 and V is TRBV9; no firm D call. The V gene's germline CDR1 is SGDLS and CDR2 YYNGEE. The ends were cut back, 3 bases at V and 6 bases at J, with 11 bases in the middle. The CDR3 spans 13 residues. The CDR3 spells CASSAPRLDTQYF. CDR3 coding DNA: TGTGCCAGCAGCGCCCCGAGGTTGGATACGCAGTATTTT.

CDR3 in DNA: TGTGCCGGACTAGCGGGGGACAATGAGCAGTTCTTC. Translation: CAGLAGDNEQFF. V and J are TRBV2 and TRBJ2-1; TRBD2 matches at 13 bases. V was pared by 11 bases and J by 5 bases, with 0 bases of the junction left unmatched. Germline CDR1 is SNHLY and CDR2 is FYNNEI. This CDR3 contains 12 residues.

Here the CDR3 reads CASSESGQGITQPQHF. The CDR3 bases are TGCGCCAGCAGTGAGTCGGGACAGGGGATAACTCAGCCCCAGCATTTT. This rearrangement joins TRBV10-2 to TRBJ1-5; 10 bases are shared with TRBD1. J gave up 6 bases and V 0 bases, and 5 bases lay outside the gene matches. The CDR3 has 16 amino acids. The germline gives CDR1 WSHSY, CDR2 SAAADI.

This chain links TRBV6-5 with TRBJ2-3, with a possible D match to TRBD2 (7 bases). Trimming cost V 6 bases and J 2 bases, with 12 bases left between them. CDR1 and CDR2 from the germline V gene are MNHEY and SVGAGI. The CDR3 totals 14 residues. This CDR3 is CASSRRGATDTQYF. CDR3 nucleotides: TGTGCCAGCAGCCGCCGGGGGGCCACAGATACGCAGTATTTT.

This clone was detected only a few times. Distinct nucleotide sequences in the sample also encode this CDR3. V usage is TRBV6-6 and J usage is TRBJ2-3; D gene ambiguous. Deletions cut 7 bases from V and 2 bases from J, with 4 bases between. CDR1 and CDR2 from the germline V gene are MNHNY and SVGAGI (reference sequence). The CDR3 spans 11 residues. This CDR3 is CASTYTDTQYF. The CDR3 DNA is TGTGCCAGCACATACACAGATACGCAGTATTTT.

The chain employs TRBV30 and TRBJ1-1; possibly TRBD1 for D (5 bases). CDR3 size: 12 residues. V dropped 8 bases and J dropped 8 bases, with 18 bases sitting between them. Germline CDR1 and CDR2: GTSNPN and SVGIG (reference sequence). The CDR3 DNA is TGTGCCGGATGGACACCAGATCTGGAAGCTTTCTTT. The encoded protein is CAGWTPDLEAFF. The full variable domain, with the rest looked up from reference TRBV30 and TRBJ1-1, is SQTIHQWPATLVQPVGSPLSLECTVEGTSNPNLYWYRQAAGRGLQLLFYSVGIGQISSEVPQNLSASRPQDRQFILSSKKLLLSDSGFYLCAGWTPDLEAFFGQGTRLTVV.

The chain carries TRBV6-6 and TRBJ1-4; 10 nucleotides line up with TRBD1. After removal of 6 bases from V and 8 bases from J, the junction contained 12 bases not matched to a gene. The CDR3 has 16 amino acids. CDR1 is MNHNY and CDR2 is SVGAGI in the germline V gene (reference sequence). CDR3 residues: CASSYTSGTGAEKLFF. CDR3 bases: TGTGCCAGCAGCTATACCTCCGGGACAGGGGCCGAAAAACTGTTTTTT.

The rearrangement joins TRBV7-9 to TRBJ1-6; the match to TRBD1 covers 9 bases. The CDR3 spans 14 residues. Germline V lookup: CDR1 SEHNR, CDR2 FQNEAQ (reference sequence). V shed 5 bases, J shed 8 bases, and the junction held 4 bases outside the gene matches. The DNA of the CDR3 is TGTGCCAGCAGCAGGACAGGGGTGGATTCACCCCTCCACTTT. As protein: CASSRTGVDSPLHF.

The chain employs TRBV5-1 and TRBJ1-4; 7 positions agree with TRBD1. Germline-derived CDR1 and CDR2 are SGHRS and YFSETQ. The CDR3 sequence is 15 residues long. V lost 0 bases to trimming and J lost 5 bases; unmatched junction nucleotides: 4. CDR3 nucleotides: TGCGCCAGCAGCTTGGCCGGGACAGAGAATGAAAAACTGTTTTTT. Translating gives CASSLAGTENEKLFF.

The chain couples TRBV5-1 to TRBJ2-7; a possible D gene is TRBD1 (5 bases). The CDR3 loop spans 15 amino acids. V lost 3 bases and J lost 3, with 16 bases in between. CDR1 SGHRS and CDR2 YFSETQ come from the germline V gene. CDR3 sequence (DNA): TGCGCCAGCAGCTCGGATATAGGGGTTCACTACGAGCAGTACTTC. It translates to CASSSDIGVHYEQYF.

V is TRBV10-3 and J is TRBJ1-4; 9 bases fit TRBD1. This CDR3 spans 13 amino acids. Germline CDR1 is ENHRY and CDR2 is SYGVKD. J gave up 5 bases and V 11 bases, and 6 bases lay outside the gene matches. CDR3 DNA: TGTGCCGCCCGGGACAGGGCAAATGAAAAACTGTTTTTT. Translated, it gives CAARDRANEKLFF.

V usage is TRBV7-2 and J usage is TRBJ1-1, with D hard to call. Germline assignment: CDR1 SGHTA and CDR2 FQGNSA. CDR3 size: 13 residues. With 0 bases removed from V and 7 bases from J, the gap between germline ends came to 9 bases. CDR3 protein: CASSLAGRFEAFF. In nucleotides, the CDR3 is TGTGCCAGCAGCTTAGCGGGTAGATTTGAAGCTTTCTTT.

This clone was detected only a few times. The rearrangement links TRBV5-1 to TRBJ1-4; the D gene is possibly TRBD1 (5 bases). The CDR3 is made up of 14 amino acids. CDR1 is SGHRS and CDR2 is YFSETQ in the germline V gene. The germline V and J ends were trimmed by 1 base and 2 bases, with 6 bases remaining between them. CDR3 residues: CASSLKGTNEKLFF. In DNA form, the CDR3 reads TGCGCCAGCAGCTTGAAGGGGACTAATGAAAAACTGTTTTTT.

The rearrangement joins TRBV5-6 to TRBJ2-6; D is unresolved. In germline, CDR1 is SGHDT, CDR2 YYEEEE. The CDR3 contains 13 residues. V was shortened by 5 bases and J by 2 bases, with 5 bases between the two germline ends. CDR3 in DNA: TGTGCCAGCAGATCACCTGGGGCCAACGTCCTGACTTTC. Amino acid sequence: CASRSPGANVLTF.

A few counts support this clone. The chain uses TRBV7-2 and TRBJ1-2, with D hard to call. Germline CDR1 and CDR2: SGHTA and FQGNSA. This CDR3 has 13 amino acids. Trimming stripped 4 bases from V and 2 bases from J, with 8 bases between. CDR3 amino acids: CASSSRRNYGYTF. The CDR3 DNA reads as TGTGCCAGCAGCTCCCGGCGGAACTATGGCTACACCTTC.

The chain carries TRBV7-2 and TRBJ2-2; D is ambiguous. Germline V gene sequence: CDR1 SGHTA, CDR2 FQGNSA. The CDR3 contains 13 residues. The V gene lost 3 bases and the J gene lost 7 bases, with 9 bases spanning the gap. The CDR3 sequence: CASSFGYNGELFF. Here the CDR3 DNA reads TGTGCCAGCAGCTTTGGGTATAACGGGGAGCTGTTTTTT. The variable domain in full, with the rest retrieved from reference TRBV7-2 and TRBJ2-2, is GAGVSQSPSNKVTEKGKDVELRCDPISGHTALYWYRQSLGQGLEFLIYFQGNSAPDKSGLPSDRFSAERTGGSVSTLTIQRTQQEDSAVYLCASSFGYNGELFFGEGSRLTVL.

The chain employs TRBV2 and TRBJ1-2; D ambiguous. CDR3 length: 12 residues. Trimming removed 2 bases from V and 7 bases from J, with 8 bases in between. Germline values: CDR1 SNHLY, CDR2 FYNNEI. The CDR3 nucleotides are TGTGCCAGCAGTGAACAGGCGGGTGGCTACACCTTC. It encodes CASSEQAGGYTF. Based on the CDR3 plus reference TRBV2 and TRBJ1-2, the full variable domain is EPEVTQTPSHQVTQMGQEVILRCVPISNHLYFYWYRQILGQKVEFLVSFYNNEISEKSEIFDDQFSVERPDGSNFTLKIRSTKLEDSAMYFCASSEQAGGYTFGSGTRLTVV.

CDR3 protein: CASSQDSLSGYTF. The DNA of the CDR3 is TGCGCCAGCAGCCAAGACAGTTTAAGTGGCTACACCTTC. V usage is TRBV4-3 and J usage is TRBJ1-2; D gene uncertain. The V and J ends lost 0 bases and 7 bases respectively, with 9 bases between them. CDR3 length equals 13 residues. From germline, CDR1 is LGHNA and CDR2 YSLEER.

As regards this clone: One end of the junction is discordant with germline, which a read error may explain. The chain recombines TRBV29-1 with TRBJ1-2, with D tentatively TRBD1 (5 bases). The CDR3 runs 15 residues. CDR1 and CDR2 (germline): SQVTM, ANQGSEA. The DNA for the CDR3 is TGCAGCGTTGCAGGTAGTCCGGGGACCTACTACGGCTACACCTTC. Translating gives CSVAGSPGTYYGYTF.

The table lists this clone with a few counts. The DNA for the CDR3 is TGCAGCGTTGAAGATCCCCGCCGGGCAGCTAAGTACTTC. This gives the protein CSVEDPRRAAKYF. The V gene is TRBV29-1, the J gene TRBJ2-7, with D unresolved. Per germline, CDR1 SQVTM and CDR2 ANQGSEA. The CDR3 has 13 residues. Trimming stripped 0 bases from V and 11 bases from J, with 17 bases between.

This chain links TRBV30 with TRBJ1-4; D is unresolved. CDR3 size: 11 residues. The germline CDR1 and CDR2 sequences are GTSNPN and SVGIG (reference sequence). Trimming removed 3 bases at V and 4 bases at J, with 3 bases between. The CDR3: CAWRDNEKLFF. CDR3 sequence (DNA): TGTGCCTGGAGGGATAATGAAAAACTGTTTTTT.

The V and J genes are TRBV7-2 and TRBJ2-1; TRBD2 matches at 7 bases. CDR3 length: 15 amino acids. CDR1 and CDR2 from the germline V gene are SGHTA and FQGNSA. The V and J ends lost 6 bases and 6 bases, in that order; junction bases with no gene match: 11. CDR3 protein: CASSYSSGGPNEQFF. CDR3 in DNA: TGTGCCAGCAGTTACTCTAGCGGTGGTCCCAATGAGCAGTTCTTC. The full variable domain, with the rest looked up from reference TRBV7-2 and TRBJ2-1, is GAGVSQSPSNKVTEKGKDVELRCDPISGHTALYWYRQSLGQGLEFLIYFQGNSAPDKSGLPSDRFSAERTGGSVSTLTIQRTQQEDSAVYLCASSYSSGGPNEQFFGPGTRLTVL.

This clone has just a few counts. The chain couples TRBV6-6 to TRBJ2-1; no firm D call. CDR1 and CDR2 (germline): MNHNY, SVGAGI (reference sequence). V lost 7 bases, J lost 2 bases, and 15 bases lay in between. The CDR3 extends over 15 amino acids. CDR3 DNA sequence: TGTGCCAGCACCAGCGAGGTATCTACCTACAATGAGCAGTTCTTC. It is translated as CASTSEVSTYNEQFF.